This T cell receptor beta chain is from a study of pediatric ulcerative colitis. Study-level background: Disease was pancolitis in several and left-sided in two, histology-confirmed.

Notes on the study in general: Repertoires came from total lymphocyte DNA, not specific subsets. Two patients had blood samples with substantially reduced template counts.

Each sample received Survey-level depth of up to 500,000 reads. TCRdb keeps only in-frame clones here, not all; method: immunoSEQ multiplex PCR. The table shows fewer than 20,000 clones, with roughly 74% occurring only once. Of note for this clone: The antigen is unknown.

The rectum was sampled with one to two pinch biopsies at colonoscopy. Trimming cost V 7 bases and J 0 bases, with 10 bases left between them. CDR1 is SQVTM and CDR2 is ANQGSEA in the germline V gene. There are 13 residues in the CDR3. The material sequenced was gut tissue. The J gene is TRBJ2-4, the V gene TRBV29-1; D gene unclear. This clonotype originated in a boy younger than 18 with moderate ulcerative colitis. CDR3 residues: CSAGAAAKNIQYF. Here the CDR3 DNA reads TGCAGCGCTGGAGCCGCAGCCAAAAACATTCAGTACTTC.